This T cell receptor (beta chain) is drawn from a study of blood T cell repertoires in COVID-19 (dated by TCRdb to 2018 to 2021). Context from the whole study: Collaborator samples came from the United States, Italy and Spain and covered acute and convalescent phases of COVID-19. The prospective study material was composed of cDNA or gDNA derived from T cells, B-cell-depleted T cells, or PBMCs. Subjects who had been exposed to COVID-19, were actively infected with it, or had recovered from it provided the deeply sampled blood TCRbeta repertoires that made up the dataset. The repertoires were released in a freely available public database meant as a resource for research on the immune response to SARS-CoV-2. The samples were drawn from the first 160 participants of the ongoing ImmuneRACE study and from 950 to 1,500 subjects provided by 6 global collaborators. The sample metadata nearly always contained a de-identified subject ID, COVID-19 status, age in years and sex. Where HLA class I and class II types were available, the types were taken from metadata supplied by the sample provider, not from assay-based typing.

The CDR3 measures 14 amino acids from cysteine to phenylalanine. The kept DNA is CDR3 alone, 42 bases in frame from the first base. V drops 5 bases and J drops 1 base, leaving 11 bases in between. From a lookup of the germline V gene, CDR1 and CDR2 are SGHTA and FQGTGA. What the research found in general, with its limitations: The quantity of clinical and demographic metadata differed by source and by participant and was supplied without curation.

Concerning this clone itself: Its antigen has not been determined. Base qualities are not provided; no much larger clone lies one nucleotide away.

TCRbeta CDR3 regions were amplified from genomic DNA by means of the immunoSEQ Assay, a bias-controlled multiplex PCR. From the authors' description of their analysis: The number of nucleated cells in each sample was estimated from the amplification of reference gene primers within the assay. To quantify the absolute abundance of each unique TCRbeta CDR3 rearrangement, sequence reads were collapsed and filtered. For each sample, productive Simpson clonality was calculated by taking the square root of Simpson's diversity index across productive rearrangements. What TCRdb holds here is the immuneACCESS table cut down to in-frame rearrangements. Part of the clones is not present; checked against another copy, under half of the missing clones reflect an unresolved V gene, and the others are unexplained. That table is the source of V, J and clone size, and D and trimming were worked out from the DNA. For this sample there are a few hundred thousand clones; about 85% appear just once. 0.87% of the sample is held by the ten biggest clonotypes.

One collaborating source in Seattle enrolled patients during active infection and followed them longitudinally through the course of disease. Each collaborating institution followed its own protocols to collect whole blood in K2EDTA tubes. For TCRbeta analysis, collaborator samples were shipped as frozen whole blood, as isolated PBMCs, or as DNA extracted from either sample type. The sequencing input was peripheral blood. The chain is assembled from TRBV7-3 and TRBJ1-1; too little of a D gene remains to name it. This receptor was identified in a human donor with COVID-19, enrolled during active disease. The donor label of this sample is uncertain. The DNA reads TGTGCCAGCAGCCAAGGAGTCCAGAACACTGAAGCTTTCTTT. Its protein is CASSQGVQNTEAFF. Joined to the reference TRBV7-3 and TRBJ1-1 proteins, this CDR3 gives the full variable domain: GAGVSQTPSNKVTEKGKYVELRCDPISGHTALYWYRQSLGQGPEFLIYFQGTGAADDSGLPNDRFFAVRPEGSVSTLKIQRTERGDSAVYLCASSQGVQNTEAFFGQGTRLTVV.